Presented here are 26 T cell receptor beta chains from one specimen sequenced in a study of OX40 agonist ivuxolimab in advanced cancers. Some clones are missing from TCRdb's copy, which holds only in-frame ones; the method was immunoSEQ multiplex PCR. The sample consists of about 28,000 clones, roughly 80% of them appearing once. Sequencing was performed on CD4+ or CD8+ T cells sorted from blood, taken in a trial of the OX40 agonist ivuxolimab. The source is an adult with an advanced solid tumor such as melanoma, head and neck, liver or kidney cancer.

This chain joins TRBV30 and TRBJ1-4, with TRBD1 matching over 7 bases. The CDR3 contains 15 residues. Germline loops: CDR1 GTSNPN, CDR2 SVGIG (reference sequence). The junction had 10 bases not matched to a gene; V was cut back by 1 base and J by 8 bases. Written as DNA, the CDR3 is TGTGCCTGGAGTGGGCGCGGGGGAGGGGGCGAAAAACTGTTTTTT. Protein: CAWSGRGGGGEKLFF.

The CDR3 loop reads CASSRSTGWNTEAFF. The CDR3 DNA reads TGTGCCAGCAGCAGATCGACAGGATGGAACACTGAAGCTTTCTTT. The V call is TRBV7-3, the J call TRBJ1-1; the D gene is possibly TRBD1 (6 bases). V lost 5 bases, J lost 1 base, and 14 bases lay in between. The CDR3 consists of 15 residues. From germline, CDR1 is SGHTA and CDR2 FQGTGA.

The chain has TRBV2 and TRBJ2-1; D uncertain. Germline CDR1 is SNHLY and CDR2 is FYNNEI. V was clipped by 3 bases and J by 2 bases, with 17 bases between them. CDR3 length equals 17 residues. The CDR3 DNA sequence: TGTGCCAGCAGTGACCACAACCCACCCACCGCCTACAATGAGCAGTTCTTC. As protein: CASSDHNPPTAYNEQFF.

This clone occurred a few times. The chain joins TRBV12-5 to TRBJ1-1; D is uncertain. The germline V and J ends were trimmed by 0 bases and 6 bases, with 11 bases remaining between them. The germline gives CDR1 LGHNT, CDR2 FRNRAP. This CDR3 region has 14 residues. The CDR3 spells CASGLVPASAEAFF. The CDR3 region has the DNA TGTGCTAGTGGTTTGGTACCCGCTAGCGCTGAAGCTTTCTTT.

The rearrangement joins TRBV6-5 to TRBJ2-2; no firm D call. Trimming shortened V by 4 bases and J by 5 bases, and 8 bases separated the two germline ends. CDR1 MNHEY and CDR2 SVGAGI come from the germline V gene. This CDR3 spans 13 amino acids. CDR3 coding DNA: TGTGCCAGCAGTTTCGCGGATACCGGGGAGCTGTTTTTT. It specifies CASSFADTGELFF.

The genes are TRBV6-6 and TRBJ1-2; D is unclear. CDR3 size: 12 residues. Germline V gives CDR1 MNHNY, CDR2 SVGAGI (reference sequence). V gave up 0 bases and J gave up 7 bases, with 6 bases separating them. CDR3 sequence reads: CASSYSSGGYTF. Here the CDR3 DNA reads TGTGCCAGCAGTTACTCGTCGGGTGGCTACACCTTC.

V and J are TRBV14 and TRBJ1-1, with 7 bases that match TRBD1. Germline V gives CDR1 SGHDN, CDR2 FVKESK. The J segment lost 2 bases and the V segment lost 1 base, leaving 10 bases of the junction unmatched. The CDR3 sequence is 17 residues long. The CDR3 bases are TGTGCCAGCAGCCAAGTGGGTTGGGGACAGATCAACACTGAAGCTTTCTTT. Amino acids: CASSQVGWGQINTEAFF. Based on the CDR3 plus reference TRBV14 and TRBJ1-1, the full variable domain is EAGVTQFPSHSVIEKGQTVTLRCDPISGHDNLYWYRRVMGKEIKFLLHFVKESKQDESGMPNNRFLAERTGGTYSTLKVQPAELEDSGVYFCASSQVGWGQINTEAFFGQGTRLTVV.

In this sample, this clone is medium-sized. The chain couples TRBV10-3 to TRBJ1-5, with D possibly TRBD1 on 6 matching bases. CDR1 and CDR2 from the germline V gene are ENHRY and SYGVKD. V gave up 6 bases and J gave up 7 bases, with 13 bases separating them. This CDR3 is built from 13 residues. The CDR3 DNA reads TGTGCCATCAGCCAGGGCGGGGGCCAGCCCCAGCATTTT. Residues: CAISQGGGQPQHF.

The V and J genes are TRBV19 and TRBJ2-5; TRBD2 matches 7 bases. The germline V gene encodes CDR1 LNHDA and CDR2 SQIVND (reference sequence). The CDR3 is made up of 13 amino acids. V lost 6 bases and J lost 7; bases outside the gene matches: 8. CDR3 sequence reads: CASRSGAWGTQYF. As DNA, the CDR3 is TGTGCCAGTAGGAGCGGGGCCTGGGGGACCCAGTACTTC.

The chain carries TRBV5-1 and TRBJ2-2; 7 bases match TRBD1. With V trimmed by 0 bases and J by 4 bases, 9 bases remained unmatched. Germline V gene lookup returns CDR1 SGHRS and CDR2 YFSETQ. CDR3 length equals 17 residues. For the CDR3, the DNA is TGCGCCAGCAGCTTGGTCCCAACAGGGGTGAGCACCGGGGAGCTGTTTTTT. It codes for CASSLVPTGVSTGELFF.

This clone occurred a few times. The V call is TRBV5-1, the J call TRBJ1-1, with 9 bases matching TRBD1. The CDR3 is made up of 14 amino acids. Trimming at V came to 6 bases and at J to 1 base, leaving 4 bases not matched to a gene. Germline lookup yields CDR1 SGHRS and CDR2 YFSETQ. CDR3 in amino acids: CASTWDRANTEAFF. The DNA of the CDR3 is TGCGCCAGCACCTGGGACAGGGCGAACACTGAAGCTTTCTTT.

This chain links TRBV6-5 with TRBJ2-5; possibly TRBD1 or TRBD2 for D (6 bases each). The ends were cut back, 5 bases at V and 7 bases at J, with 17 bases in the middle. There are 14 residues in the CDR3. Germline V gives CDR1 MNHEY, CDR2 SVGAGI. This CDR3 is CASSEGGGPGTQYF. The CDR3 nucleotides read TGTGCCAGCAGTGAGGGGGGCGGACCCGGGACCCAGTACTTC.

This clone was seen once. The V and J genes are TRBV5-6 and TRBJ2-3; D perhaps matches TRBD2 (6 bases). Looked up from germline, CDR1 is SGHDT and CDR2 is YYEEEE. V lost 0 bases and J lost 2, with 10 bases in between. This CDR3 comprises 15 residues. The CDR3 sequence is CASSLGLELTDTQYF. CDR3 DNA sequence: TGTGCCAGCAGCTTGGGACTAGAGCTCACAGATACGCAGTATTTT.

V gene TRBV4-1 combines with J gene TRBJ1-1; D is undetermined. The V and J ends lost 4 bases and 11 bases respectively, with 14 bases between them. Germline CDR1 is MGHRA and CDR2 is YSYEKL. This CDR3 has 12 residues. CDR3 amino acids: CASSLAYEPAFF. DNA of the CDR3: TGCGCCAGCAGCCTCGCCTACGAACCGGCTTTCTTT.

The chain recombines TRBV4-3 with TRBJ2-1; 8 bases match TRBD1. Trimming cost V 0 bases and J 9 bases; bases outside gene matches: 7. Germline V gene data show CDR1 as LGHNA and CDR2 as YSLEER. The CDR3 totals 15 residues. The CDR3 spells CASSQDRGPLSEQFF. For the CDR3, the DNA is TGCGCCAGCAGCCAAGACAGGGGGCCCCTTTCTGAGCAGTTCTTC.

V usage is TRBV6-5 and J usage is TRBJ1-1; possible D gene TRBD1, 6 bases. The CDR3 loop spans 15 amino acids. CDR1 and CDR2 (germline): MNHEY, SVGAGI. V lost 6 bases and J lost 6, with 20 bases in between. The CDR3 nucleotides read TGTGCCAGCAGCCTTGGACAGTCCCTGGGGGCTGAAGCTTTCTTT. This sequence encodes CASSLGQSLGAEAFF.

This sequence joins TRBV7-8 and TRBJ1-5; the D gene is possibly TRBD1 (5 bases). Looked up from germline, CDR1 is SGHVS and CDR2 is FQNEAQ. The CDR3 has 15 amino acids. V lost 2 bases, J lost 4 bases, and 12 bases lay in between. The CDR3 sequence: CASSLLQGLNQPQHF. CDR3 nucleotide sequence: TGTGCCAGCAGCTTATTGCAGGGCTTAAATCAGCCCCAGCATTTT. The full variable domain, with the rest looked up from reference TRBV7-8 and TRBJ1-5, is GAGVSQSPRYKVAKRGQDVALRCDPISGHVSLFWYQQALGQGPEFLTYFQNEAQLDKSGLPSDRFFAERPEGSVSTLKIQRTQQEDSAVYLCASSLLQGLNQPQHFGDGTRLSIL.

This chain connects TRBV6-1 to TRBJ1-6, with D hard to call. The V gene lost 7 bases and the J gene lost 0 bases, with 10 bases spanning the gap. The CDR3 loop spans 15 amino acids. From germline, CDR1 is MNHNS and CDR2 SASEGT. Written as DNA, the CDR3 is TGTGCCAGCAAGACACGAAGCTCCTATAATTCACCCCTCCACTTT. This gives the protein CASKTRSSYNSPLHF.

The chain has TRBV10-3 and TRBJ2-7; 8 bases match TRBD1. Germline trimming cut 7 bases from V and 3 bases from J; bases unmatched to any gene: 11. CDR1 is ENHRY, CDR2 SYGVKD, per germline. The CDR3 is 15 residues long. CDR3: CAIIPWEDRDYEQYF. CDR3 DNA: TGTGCCATCATCCCTTGGGAGGACAGGGACTACGAGCAGTACTTC.

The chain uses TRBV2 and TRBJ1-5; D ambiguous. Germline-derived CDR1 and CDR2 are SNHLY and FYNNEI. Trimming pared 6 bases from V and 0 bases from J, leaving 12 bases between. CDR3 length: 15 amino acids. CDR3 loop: CASRDRHVSNQPQHF. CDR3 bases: TGTGCCAGCAGGGATCGACACGTTAGCAATCAGCCCCAGCATTTT.

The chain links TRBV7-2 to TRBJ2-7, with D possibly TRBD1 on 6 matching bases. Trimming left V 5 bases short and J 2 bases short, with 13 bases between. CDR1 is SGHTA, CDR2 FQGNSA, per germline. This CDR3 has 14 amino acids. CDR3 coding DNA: TGTGCCAGCAGCGACCGACAGGTCGCCTACGAGCAGTACTTC. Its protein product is CASSDRQVAYEQYF. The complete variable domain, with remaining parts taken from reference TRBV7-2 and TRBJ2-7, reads GAGVSQSPSNKVTEKGKDVELRCDPISGHTALYWYRQSLGQGLEFLIYFQGNSAPDKSGLPSDRFSAERTGGSVSTLTIQRTQQEDSAVYLCASSDRQVAYEQYFGPGTRLTVT.

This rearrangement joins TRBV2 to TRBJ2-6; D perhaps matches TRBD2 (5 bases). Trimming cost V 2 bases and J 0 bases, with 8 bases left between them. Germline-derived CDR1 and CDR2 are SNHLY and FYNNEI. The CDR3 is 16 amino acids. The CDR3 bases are TGTGCCAGCAGTGAAAGCGCGGGCTCTGGGGCCAACGTCCTGACTTTC. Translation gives CASSESAGSGANVLTF.

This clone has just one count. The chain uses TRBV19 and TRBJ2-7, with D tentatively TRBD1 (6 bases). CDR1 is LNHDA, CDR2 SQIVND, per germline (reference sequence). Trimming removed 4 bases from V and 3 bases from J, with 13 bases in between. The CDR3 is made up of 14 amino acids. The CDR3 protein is CASSTRTGLYEQYF. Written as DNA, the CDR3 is TGTGCCAGTAGTACCCGCACAGGGCTCTACGAGCAGTACTTC.

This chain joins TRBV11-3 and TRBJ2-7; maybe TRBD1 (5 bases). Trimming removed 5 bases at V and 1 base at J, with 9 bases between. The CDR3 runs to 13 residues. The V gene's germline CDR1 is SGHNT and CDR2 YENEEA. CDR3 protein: CASSIGHSYEQYF. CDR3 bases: TGTGCCAGCAGCATAGGACATTCCTACGAGCAGTACTTC.

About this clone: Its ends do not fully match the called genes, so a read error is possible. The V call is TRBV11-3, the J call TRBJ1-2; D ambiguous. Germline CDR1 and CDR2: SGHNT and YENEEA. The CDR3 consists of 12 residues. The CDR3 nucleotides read TGCGCCAGCAGCCCTGGTGCAGCTGGCTACACCTTC. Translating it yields CASSPGAAGYTF.

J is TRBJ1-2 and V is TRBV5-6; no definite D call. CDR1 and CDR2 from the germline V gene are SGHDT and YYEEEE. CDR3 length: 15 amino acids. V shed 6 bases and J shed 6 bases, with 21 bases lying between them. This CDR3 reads CASTPEKGGLHGYTF. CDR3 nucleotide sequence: TGTGCCAGCACCCCAGAAAAGGGAGGCTTGCATGGCTACACCTTC.